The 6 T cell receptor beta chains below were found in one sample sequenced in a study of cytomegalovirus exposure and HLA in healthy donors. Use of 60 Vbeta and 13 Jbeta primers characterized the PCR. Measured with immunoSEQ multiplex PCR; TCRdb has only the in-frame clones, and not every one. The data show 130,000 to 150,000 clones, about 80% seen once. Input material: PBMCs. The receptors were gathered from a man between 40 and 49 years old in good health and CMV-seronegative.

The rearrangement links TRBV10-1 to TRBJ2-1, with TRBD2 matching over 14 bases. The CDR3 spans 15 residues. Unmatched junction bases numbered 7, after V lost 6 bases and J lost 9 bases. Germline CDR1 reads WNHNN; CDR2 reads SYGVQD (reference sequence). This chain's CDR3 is CASSSTSGGGSEQFF. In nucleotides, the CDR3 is TGCGCCAGCAGCTCGACTAGCGGGGGGGGGAGTGAGCAGTTCTTC.

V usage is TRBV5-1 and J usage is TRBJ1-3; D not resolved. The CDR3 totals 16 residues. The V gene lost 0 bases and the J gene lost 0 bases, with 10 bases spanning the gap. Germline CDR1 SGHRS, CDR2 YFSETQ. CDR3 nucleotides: TGCGCCAGCAGCTTGGAGACACTCCACTCTGGAAACACCATATATTTT. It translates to CASSLETLHSGNTIYF.

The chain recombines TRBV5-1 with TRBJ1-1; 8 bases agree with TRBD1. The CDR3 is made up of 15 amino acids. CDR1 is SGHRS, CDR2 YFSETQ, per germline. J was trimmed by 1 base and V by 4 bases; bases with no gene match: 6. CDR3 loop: CASSKGQGENTEAFF. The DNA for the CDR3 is TGCGCCAGCAGCAAAGGACAGGGCGAGAACACTGAAGCTTTCTTT.

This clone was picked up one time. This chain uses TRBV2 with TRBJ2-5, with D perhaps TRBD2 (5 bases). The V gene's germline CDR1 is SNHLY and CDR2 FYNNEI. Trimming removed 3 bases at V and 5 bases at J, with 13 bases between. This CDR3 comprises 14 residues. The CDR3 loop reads CASSDQSPGETQYF. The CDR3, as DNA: TGTGCCAGCAGTGATCAGTCCCCGGGGGAGACCCAGTACTTC. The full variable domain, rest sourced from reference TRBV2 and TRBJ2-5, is EPEVTQTPSHQVTQMGQEVILRCVPISNHLYFYWYRQILGQKVEFLVSFYNNEISEKSEIFDDQFSVERPDGSNFTLKIRSTKLEDSAMYFCASSDQSPGETQYFGPGTRLLVL.

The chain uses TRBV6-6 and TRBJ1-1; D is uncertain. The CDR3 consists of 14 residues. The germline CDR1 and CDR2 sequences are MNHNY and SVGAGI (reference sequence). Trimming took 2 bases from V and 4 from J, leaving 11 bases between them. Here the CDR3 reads CASSYPRESTEAFF. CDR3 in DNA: TGTGCCAGCAGTTACCCTAGGGAGAGCACTGAAGCTTTCTTT.

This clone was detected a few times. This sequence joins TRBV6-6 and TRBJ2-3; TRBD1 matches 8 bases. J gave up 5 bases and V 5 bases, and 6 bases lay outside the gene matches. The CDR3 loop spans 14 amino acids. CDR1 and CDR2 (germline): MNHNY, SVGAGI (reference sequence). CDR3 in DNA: TGTGCCAGCAGTCAGACAGGGGTCGGAGATACGCAGTATTTT. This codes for CASSQTGVGDTQYF.